This record concerns one T cell receptor (beta chain) sequence. These data come from a study of blood T cell repertoires in COVID-19. Study overall: Sites in the United States, Italy and Spain provided acute and convalescent COVID-19 samples. The cDNA or gDNA used as material had been derived from T cells, B-cell-depleted T cells, or PBMCs.

In Seattle, patients joined the study during active infection and were tracked longitudinally. V was pared by 4 bases and J by 10 bases, with 10 bases between. This CDR3 has 11 amino acids. Germline lookup yields CDR1 MGHDK and CDR2 SYGVNS. As processed by the authors: Amplification of reference gene primers was used by the study to estimate nucleated cell counts. Data came from immunoSEQ multiplex PCR; TCRdb stores just in-frame clones and leaves some out. That table furnishes V, J and clone size, whereas the DNA furnished D and trimming. The repertoire holds under 55,000 clones, with 87% as singletons.

The chain combines TRBV25-1 with TRBJ1-1, with no clear D. What was sequenced was peripheral blood. This receptor was taken from an elderly woman with COVID-19, enrolled during active disease. The CDR3 sequence: CASSGPRSAFF. Here the CDR3 DNA reads TGTGCCAGCAGTGGTCCACGGTCAGCTTTCTTT.